One sample yielded the 23 T cell receptor beta chains listed below, sequenced in a study of blood T cell repertoires in COVID-19. The protocol was immunoSEQ multiplex PCR, while the TCRdb copy is restricted to in-frame clones and leaves out a portion. The repertoire has some 130,000 clones, around 88% of them found once; the top ten carry under 13%. Sequenced sample: peripheral blood. Receptors originate from a man aged 50-60 years with acute or convalescent COVID-19.

The J gene is TRBJ1-4, the V gene TRBV11-2; D uncertain. V dropped 2 bases and J dropped 7 bases, with 8 bases sitting between them. Germline V lookup: CDR1 SGHAT, CDR2 FQNNGV. CDR3 length: 13 residues. CDR3 coding DNA: TGTGCCAGCAGCTTATCTGGGAGTGAAAAACTGTTTTTT. Protein product: CASSLSGSEKLFF. Combining the CDR3 with reference TRBV11-2 and TRBJ1-4 gives the whole variable domain EAGVAQSPRYKIIEKRQSVAFWCNPISGHATLYWYQQILGQGPKLLIQFQNNGVVDDSQLPKDRFSAERLKGVDSTLKIQPAKLEDSAVYLCASSLSGSEKLFFGSGTQLSVL.

The chain carries TRBV19 and TRBJ1-2, with D unclear. Trimming pared 3 bases from V and 1 base from J, leaving 6 bases between. CDR3 length: 13 residues. In germline, CDR1 is LNHDA, CDR2 SQIVND (reference sequence). The CDR3 region has the DNA TGTGCCAGTAGTATTGGCAGTAACTATGGCTACACCTTC. Amino acid sequence: CASSIGSNYGYTF.

CDR3 in DNA: TGTGCCAGCAGCTTAGTAGCCTCGGTCGGCAATCAGCCCCAGCATTTT. This sequence encodes CASSLVASVGNQPQHF. The V gene is TRBV7-2, the J gene TRBJ1-5; D is ambiguous. Germline assignment: CDR1 SGHTA and CDR2 FQGNSA. V lost 1 base, J lost 2 bases, and 12 bases lay in between. The length of the CDR3 is 16 residues.

The chain links TRBV5-1 to TRBJ1-5, with TRBD1 matching 7 bases. The CDR3 totals 14 residues. V lost 4 bases and J lost 2; bases outside the gene matches: 3. CDR1 and CDR2 (germline): SGHRS, YFSETQ. The DNA of the CDR3 is TGCGCCAGCAGCACCCAGGGGGGCAATCAGCCCCAGCATTTT. Its protein product is CASSTQGGNQPQHF.

The rearrangement links TRBV3-1 (or the pseudogene TRBV3-2) to TRBJ1-6; TRBD1 aligns across 8 bases. The length of the CDR3 is 15 residues. The V gene's germline CDR1 is LGHDT and CDR2 YNNKEL (reference sequence). J was trimmed by 10 bases and V by 2 bases; bases with no gene match: 7. CDR3 protein: CASSQYHRGTSPLHF. CDR3 sequence (DNA): TGTGCCAGCAGCCAATACCACAGGGGGACATCACCCCTCCACTTT.

This clone came up once. This rearrangement joins TRBV7-2 to TRBJ2-7, with 7 bases fitting TRBD2. The V segment lost 5 bases and the J segment 0 bases; nucleotides outside the gene matches: 7. This CDR3 region has 15 residues. CDR1 and CDR2 (germline): SGHTA, FQGNSA. As DNA, the CDR3 is TGTGCCAGCAGCAAGACTAGCTCGAGCTCCTACGAGCAGTACTTC. It translates to CASSKTSSSSYEQYF.

The chain employs TRBV7-2 and TRBJ1-5, with D uncertain. V was cut by 1 base and J by 0 bases, with 4 bases left in between. Germline loops: CDR1 SGHTA, CDR2 FQGNSA. The CDR3 is 14 residues long. The CDR3 DNA is TGTGCCAGCAGCTTAGACGGTAGCAATCAGCCCCAGCATTTT. Translated, it gives CASSLDGSNQPQHF.

This chain uses TRBV7-9 with TRBJ1-1; 9 bases are a match to TRBD1. CDR3 length equals 14 residues. The J segment lost 1 base and the V segment lost 5 bases, leaving 2 bases of the junction unmatched. Germline V lookup: CDR1 SEHNR, CDR2 FQNEAQ (reference sequence). The chain's CDR3 is CASSRQGGNTEAFF. The DNA for the CDR3 is TGTGCCAGCAGCAGACAGGGGGGGAACACTGAAGCTTTCTTT.

The V and J genes are TRBV7-6 and TRBJ1-1; D perhaps matches TRBD1 (6 bases). Between the trimmed V and J ends, which lost 5 bases and 6 bases, there was a span of 22 bases. The CDR3 sequence is 16 residues long. Germline values: CDR1 SGHVS, CDR2 FNYEAQ. This chain's CDR3 is CASSPEGVESLPEAFF. Here the CDR3 DNA reads TGTGCCAGCAGCCCCGAGGGGGTTGAATCTTTACCTGAAGCTTTCTTT.

The chain joins TRBV4-1 to TRBJ1-3, with D perhaps matching TRBD1 (6 bases). The CDR3 has 16 amino acids. Trimming pared 4 bases from V and 5 bases from J, leaving 18 bases between. From germline, CDR1 is MGHRA and CDR2 YSYEKL. CDR3 sequence reads: CASSRETGTSRNTIYF. CDR3 nucleotide sequence: TGCGCCAGCAGCCGAGAAACCGGGACATCACGAAACACCATATATTTT.

This clone was seen just once. The chain is built from TRBV10-1 and TRBJ2-6; the D is unclear. V lost 3 bases to trimming and J lost 0 bases, with 6 bases between them. This CDR3 region has 15 residues. The V gene's germline CDR1 is WNHNN and CDR2 SYGVQD (reference sequence). CDR3: CASSEAHSGANVLTF. The CDR3 coding sequence is TGCGCCAGCAGTGAAGCCCACTCTGGGGCCAACGTCCTGACTTTC.

The J gene is TRBJ2-1, the V gene TRBV13; 11 bases are shared with TRBD2. The CDR3 is 12 amino acids. V lost 2 bases to trimming and J lost 14 bases; unmatched junction nucleotides: 2. Looked up from germline, CDR1 is PRHDT and CDR2 is FYEKMQ (reference sequence). CDR3 sequence reads: CASSLPGLAEFF. The CDR3 DNA reads as TGTGCCAGCAGCTTACCGGGACTAGCGGAGTTCTTC.

The chain combines TRBV6-1 with TRBJ1-1; tentative D call: TRBD1 (5 bases). Germline CDR1 and CDR2: MNHNS and SASEGT. Trimming took off 2 bases at V and 5 bases at J, with 9 bases between the two ends. The CDR3 consists of 13 residues. CDR3 coding DNA: TGTGCCAGCAGTGAAACAAGGGGAACTGAAGCTTTCTTT. This sequence encodes CASSETRGTEAFF.

The J gene is TRBJ2-2, the V gene TRBV29-1; 7 positions agree with TRBD2. With 7 bases clipped from V and 5 bases from J, the junction kept 7 bases outside the gene matches. The CDR3 has 13 residues. Germline CDR1 is SQVTM and CDR2 is ANQGSEA. CDR3 sequence: CSAGLVRTGELFF. In DNA, the CDR3 is TGCAGCGCAGGACTAGTTAGGACCGGGGAGCTGTTTTTT.

The chain uses TRBV2 and TRBJ2-7, with D maybe TRBD1 (6 bases). The CDR3 sequence is 12 residues long. The germline V gene has CDR1 SNHLY and CDR2 FYNNEI. V was pared by 11 bases and J by 3 bases, with 14 bases between. The DNA for the CDR3 is TGTGCCTTCCGGACAGAAAACTACGAGCAGTACTTC. Translated: CAFRTENYEQYF.

This clone has only one observation. The chain recombines TRBV19 with TRBJ1-6; maybe TRBD1 (5 bases). The CDR3 spans 15 residues. Between the trimmed V and J ends, which lost 3 bases and 8 bases, there was a span of 14 bases. Germline V CDR1 and CDR2: LNHDA, SQIVND (reference sequence). Here the CDR3 DNA reads TGTGCCAGTAGTATTATGGGGCAGGGCCATTCACCCCTCCACTTT. Translating it yields CASSIMGQGHSPLHF. The whole variable domain, remainder taken from reference TRBV19 and TRBJ1-6, is DGGITQSPKYLFRKEGQNVTLSCEQNLNHDAMYWYRQDPGQGLRLIYYSQIVNDFQKGDIAEGYSVSREKKESFPLTVTSAQKNPTAFYLCASSIMGQGHSPLHFGNGTRLTVT.

This clone was observed a single time. The chain is built from TRBV30 and TRBJ2-5; 10 bases agree with TRBD2. Germline trimming cut 0 bases from V and 5 bases from J; bases unmatched to any gene: 9. This CDR3 comprises 16 residues. The germline V gene has CDR1 GTSNPN and CDR2 SVGIG (reference sequence). CDR3 nucleotides: TGTGCCTGGAGTGTAGGCAGGCTAGCGGGGGTGGAGACCCAGTACTTC. It specifies CAWSVGRLAGVETQYF.

The CDR3 is CASSQDWISGDRVEQYF. The CDR3 nucleotides are TGTGCCAGCAGCCAAGATTGGATTTCAGGGGACAGGGTCGAGCAGTACTTC. V and J are TRBV3-1 (or the pseudogene TRBV3-2) and TRBJ2-7, with TRBD1 identical over 9 bases. V lost 0 bases to trimming and J lost 6 bases; unmatched junction nucleotides: 12. The germline V gene encodes CDR1 LGHDT and CDR2 YNNKEL (reference sequence). This CDR3 region has 17 residues.

CDR3 bases: TGTGCCGCCACCAGGAGGACTGAAGCTTTCTTT. Residues: CAATRRTEAFF. This chain uses TRBV28 with TRBJ1-1; no clear D gene. The CDR3 is 11 amino acids. Per the germline V gene, CDR1 is MDHEN and CDR2 is SYDVKM. V shed 11 bases and J shed 5 bases, with 12 bases lying between them. Together with reference TRBV28 and TRBJ1-1, the CDR3 gives the full variable domain: DVKVTQSSRYLVKRTGEKVFLECVQDMDHENMFWYRQDPGLGLRLIYFSYDVKMKEKGDIPEGYSVSREKKERFSLILESASTNQTSMYLCAATRRTEAFFGQGTRLTVV.

The chain employs TRBV12-1 and TRBJ2-3; no DNA check was done on the table's D call, TRBD2. TRBV12-1 is a pseudogene locus. CDR3 size: 14 residues. The CDR3 spells CASSFGLAVDTQYF. DNA for the CDR3: TGTGCCAGCAGCTTTGGCCTAGCGGTTGATACGCAGTATTTT.

This clone was seen once. The chain employs TRBV24-1 and TRBJ2-1; the match to TRBD2 covers 9 bases. The CDR3 consists of 15 residues. Trimming took 5 bases from V and 9 from J; bases not matched to a gene: 10. Germline CDR1 is KGHDR and CDR2 is SFDVKD. CDR3 in DNA: TGTGCCACCAGTGCCCGTGGCGGGGGGGCCACTGAGCAGTTCTTC. It translates to CATSARGGGATEQFF.

CDR3 bases: TGTGCCAGCAGCTTGAGGAGACAGGGGTCCTACGAGCAGTACTTC. This translates into CASSLRRQGSYEQYF. V usage is TRBV11-2 and J usage is TRBJ2-7; 8 nucleotides line up with TRBD1. In germline, CDR1 is SGHAT, CDR2 FQNNGV. CDR3 length: 15 amino acids. V gave up 3 bases and J gave up 1 base; unmatched junction bases: 5.

J is TRBJ1-2 and V is TRBV7-9; no firm D call. Germline V CDR1 and CDR2: SEHNR, FQNEAQ (reference sequence). There are 13 residues in the CDR3. The V and J ends lost 3 bases and 8 bases respectively, with 13 bases between them. The CDR3 DNA sequence: TGTGCCAGCAGCTTGTATCAGGTTATGGGCTACACCTTC. This gives the protein CASSLYQVMGYTF.